The 7 T cell receptor beta chains given below trace back to one sample, sequenced in a study of T cell clonotyping in hematopoietic cell transplantation. TCRdb's table, derived via immunoSEQ multiplex PCR, lists solely in-frame clones and lacks some. The table records about 12,000 clones, less than 95% of them present only once. Sequencing was done on a sample of peripheral blood mononuclear cells. These receptors all stem from a woman aged 45-60 years in good health. Some clones in this sample may be carry-over from other donors' samples.

The table lists this clone with a few counts. The V and J genes are TRBV19 and TRBJ2-2; TRBD1 agrees at 12 bases. Germline trimming cut 4 bases from V and 5 bases from J; bases unmatched to any gene: 5. Per germline, CDR1 LNHDA and CDR2 SQIVND (reference sequence). The CDR3 contains 16 residues. The CDR3 region is CASSTGQGAGTGELFF. CDR3 nucleotide sequence: TGTGCCAGTAGTACGGGACAGGGGGCCGGAACCGGGGAGCTGTTTTTT.

Details on this clone: A read error may produce the germline difference seen at one junction end. The chain links TRBV7-7 to TRBJ2-1; D is unclear. The CDR3 spans 14 residues. CDR1 is SSHAT and CDR2 is FNYEAQ in the germline V gene (reference sequence). The CDR3 nucleotides are TGTGCTAGCACCCCGGTCTTTTCCTACAATGAGCAGTTCTTC. Protein: CASTPVFSYNEQFF.

This sequence joins TRBV5-4 and TRBJ2-3; D tentatively reads TRBD1 or TRBD2 (6 bases each). CDR3 length: 16 amino acids. Per the germline V gene, CDR1 is SGHNT and CDR2 is YYREEE (reference sequence). V lost 0 bases to trimming and J lost 4 bases, with 15 bases between them. In nucleotides, the CDR3 is TGTGCCAGCAGCTTGGAAACGGGGGCTGCGGCAGATACGCAGTATTTT. It specifies CASSLETGAAADTQYF.

This clone was detected once. V is TRBV10-3 and J is TRBJ1-1, with D perhaps matching TRBD1 (6 bases). The CDR3 has 14 amino acids. Trimming removed 0 bases at V and 6 bases at J, with 11 bases between. The germline gives CDR1 ENHRY, CDR2 SYGVKD. In nucleotides, the CDR3 is TGTGCCATCAGTGAGTCGGGGGGCTCGGCTGAAGCTTTCTTT. Amino acid sequence: CAISESGGSAEAFF.

This CDR3 reads CASSLGAYNEQFF. CDR3 in DNA: TGTGCCAGCAGCTTAGGGGCCTACAATGAGCAGTTCTTC. V gene TRBV11-3 combines with J gene TRBJ2-1, with unresolved D. Trimming stripped 1 base from V and 2 bases from J, with 3 bases between. The CDR3 consists of 13 residues. The V gene's germline CDR1 is SGHNT and CDR2 YENEEA.

This rearrangement joins TRBV2 to TRBJ1-4; D not resolved. The germline V gene encodes CDR1 SNHLY and CDR2 FYNNEI. The CDR3 consists of 12 residues. V was clipped by 6 bases and J by 5 bases, with 7 bases between them. The CDR3 spells CASSPLNEKLFF. The CDR3 DNA is TGTGCCAGCAGCCCCCTGAATGAAAAACTGTTTTTT.

The chain recombines TRBV6-5 with TRBJ1-3; D gene unclear. Germline V gene sequence: CDR1 MNHEY, CDR2 SVGAGI. V was clipped by 0 bases and J by 3 bases, with 9 bases between them. CDR3 size: 15 residues. Here the CDR3 reads CASSYSTQVGNTIYF. The CDR3, as DNA: TGTGCCAGCAGTTACTCGACACAAGTTGGAAACACCATATATTTT.